The 30 T cell receptor beta chains presented below share a single source sample, sequenced in a study of T cell responses to AZD1222 COVID-19 vaccine. Here immunoSEQ multiplex PCR was the method, and the copy in TCRdb shows in-frame clones only, minus some. The data show about 100,000 clones, with about 90% seen just once and approximately 7% held by the top ten. The sample consisted of peripheral blood, taken on day 0 of AZD1222 vaccination. Receptor source: an adult in good health.

This rearrangement joins TRBV7-8 to TRBJ2-7; a weak D match, TRBD1 (6 bases). The length of the CDR3 is 13 residues. Germline values: CDR1 SGHVS, CDR2 FQNEAQ. The V end was cut by 8 bases, the J end by 3 bases, with 14 bases between. In DNA, the CDR3 is TGTGCCAGCCGGGACAAGTTCCACTACGAGCAGTACTTC. Amino acids: CASRDKFHYEQYF.

In DNA form, the CDR3 reads TGCGCCAGCAGCCATGACACAGGACTACGTAACTATGGCTACACCTTC. As protein: CASSHDTGLRNYGYTF. The chain has TRBV4-1 and TRBJ1-2; tentative D call: TRBD1 (5 bases). Trimming left V 3 bases short and J 1 base short, with 15 bases between. In germline, CDR1 is MGHRA, CDR2 YSYEKL. The CDR3 spans 16 residues.

Comment on this clone: Relative to the germline gene, one junction end is altered; a read error may explain this. The CDR3 here is CASSAGWSSALF. In DNA, the CDR3 is TGTGCCAGCTCGGCAGGATGGAGTTCAGCGCTTTTT. The chain carries TRBV28 and TRBJ2-3, with D unresolved. The CDR3 runs to 12 residues. Germline loops: CDR1 MDHEN, CDR2 SYDVKM.

This clone was detected once. This chain joins TRBV3-1 (or the pseudogene TRBV3-2) and TRBJ1-5; the D gene is possibly TRBD1 (6 bases). Germline lookup yields CDR1 LGHDT and CDR2 YNNKEL (reference sequence). This CDR3 contains 16 residues. Trimming removed 0 bases at V and 4 bases at J, with 13 bases between. The CDR3 nucleotides are TGTGCCAGCAGCCAAGATCTGGGACAACCGAATCAGCCCCAGCATTTT. It translates to CASSQDLGQPNQPQHF.

This clone appeared a single time. The chain couples TRBV4-2 to TRBJ2-7, with 8 bases matching TRBD1. CDR1 and CDR2 from the germline V gene are LGHNA and YNFKEQ. Unmatched junction bases numbered 5, after V lost 4 bases and J lost 6 bases. The CDR3 loop spans 13 amino acids. The CDR3 DNA reads TGTGCCAGCAGCCCGGACAGGGAGACCGAGCAGTACTTC. Its protein is CASSPDRETEQYF.

The rearrangement joins TRBV5-1 to TRBJ2-3; 8 bases line up with TRBD2. The CDR3 is 14 amino acids. J lost 6 bases, V lost 2 bases, and 5 bases had no gene match. The germline V gene encodes CDR1 SGHRS and CDR2 YFSETQ. CDR3 residues: CASSLLAATDTQYF. CDR3 DNA sequence: TGCGCCAGCAGCTTACTAGCGGCTACCGATACGCAGTATTTT.

This clone came up once. The chain has TRBV27 and TRBJ1-1; weak D call: TRBD1 (6 bases). The CDR3 covers 14 residues. The germline V and J ends were trimmed by 1 base and 4 bases, with 10 bases remaining between them. Germline V lookup: CDR1 MNHEY, CDR2 SMNVEV (reference sequence). CDR3 DNA: TGTGCCAGCAGTTTATTATGGGGGCTCACTGAAGCTTTCTTT. Translated, it gives CASSLLWGLTEAFF.

The chain employs TRBV19 and TRBJ1-6; TRBD1 might be the D (5 bases). The CDR3 length is 14 residues. V was pared by 10 bases and J by 5 bases, with 15 bases between. Germline V gene data show CDR1 as LNHDA and CDR2 as SQIVND (reference sequence). This CDR3 reads CATRRGDHNSPLHF. The CDR3 DNA follows: TGTGCCACCCGGAGAGGGGATCATAATTCACCCCTCCACTTT. Variable domain in full (rest from reference TRBV19 and TRBJ1-6): DGGITQSPKYLFRKEGQNVTLSCEQNLNHDAMYWYRQDPGQGLRLIYYSQIVNDFQKGDIAEGYSVSREKKESFPLTVTSAQKNPTAFYLCATRRGDHNSPLHFGNGTRLTVT.

This rearrangement joins TRBV29-1 to TRBJ2-5; 10 nucleotides line up with TRBD1. The length of the CDR3 is 12 residues. From germline, CDR1 is SQVTM and CDR2 ANQGSEA. The V and J ends lost 8 bases and 4 bases, in that order; junction bases with no gene match: 4. DNA of the CDR3: TGCAGCCTGGGACAGGGGTCAGAGACCCAGTACTTC. Its translation: CSLGQGSETQYF.

This chain joins TRBV7-9 and TRBJ2-3; D ambiguous. This CDR3 is built from 13 residues. V lost 10 bases and J 2 bases, leaving 13 bases between the germline ends. The germline V gene has CDR1 SEHNR and CDR2 FQNEAQ (reference sequence). The CDR3 DNA follows: TGTGCCACACGACCGTTTGCCACAGATACGCAGTATTTT. Translated, it gives CATRPFATDTQYF.

The chain links TRBV24-1 to TRBJ1-2, with a possible D match to TRBD1 (6 bases). Trimming removed 2 bases at V and 3 bases at J, with 6 bases between. The CDR3 totals 13 residues. CDR1 KGHDR and CDR2 SFDVKD come from the germline V gene. CDR3 protein: CATSDSGDYGYTF. The DNA of the CDR3 is TGTGCCACCAGTGATTCAGGGGACTATGGCTACACCTTC.

V usage is TRBV5-1 and J usage is TRBJ1-2, with 8 bases matching TRBD1. The CDR3 loop spans 15 amino acids. J gave up 4 bases and V 0 bases, and 5 bases lay outside the gene matches. Germline CDR1 reads SGHRS; CDR2 reads YFSETQ. CDR3: CASSLGQGASYGYTF. CDR3 nucleotides: TGCGCCAGCAGCTTGGGGCAGGGGGCGAGCTATGGCTACACCTTC.

As DNA, the CDR3 is TGTGCCAGCAGTGAATACCCGGGACAGGGTATTTCCGGGGAGCTGTTTTTT. It is translated as CASSEYPGQGISGELFF. This chain links TRBV25-1 with TRBJ2-2; 9 bases agree with TRBD1. With 0 bases clipped from V and 6 bases from J, the junction kept 8 bases outside the gene matches. From germline, CDR1 is MGHDK and CDR2 SYGVNS. This CDR3 comprises 17 residues.

The chain has TRBV10-3 and TRBJ2-7; TRBD1 is a possible D gene (6 bases). Germline V gene lookup returns CDR1 ENHRY and CDR2 SYGVKD. The length of the CDR3 is 14 residues. The germline V and J ends were trimmed by 7 bases and 1 base, with 14 bases remaining between them. The CDR3 coding sequence is TGTGCCATCACCAGGGGCGTATTTTCCTACGAGCAGTACTTC. As protein: CAITRGVFSYEQYF.

Points on this clone: This sample includes further DNA sequences coding for the same CDR3. The chain couples TRBV5-4 to TRBJ2-7, with D maybe TRBD2 (6 bases). The length of the CDR3 is 14 residues. Trimming shortened V by 0 bases and J by 2 bases, and 9 bases separated the two germline ends. Germline V lookup: CDR1 SGHNT, CDR2 YYREEE (reference sequence). The CDR3 DNA follows: TGTGCCAGCAGCTTGGTTGGAGGGACCTACGAGCAGTACTTC. The encoded protein is CASSLVGGTYEQYF.

The chain combines TRBV19 with TRBJ1-5; D not certain. Germline loops: CDR1 LNHDA, CDR2 SQIVND (reference sequence). Trimming removed 6 bases from V and 4 bases from J, with 10 bases in between. CDR3 length: 13 residues. The CDR3 here is CASRTGRNQPQHF. The DNA for the CDR3 is TGTGCCAGTAGGACCGGACGTAATCAGCCCCAGCATTTT.

The chain combines TRBV28 with TRBJ2-1, with TRBD2 identical over 8 bases. Germline assignment: CDR1 MDHEN and CDR2 SYDVKM. CDR3 length: 18 amino acids. V lost 2 bases and J lost 7; bases outside the gene matches: 16. CDR3 region: CASSLISPRAGVRNEQFF. The CDR3 DNA follows: TGTGCCAGCAGTTTAATTTCCCCACGAGCGGGAGTAAGGAATGAGCAGTTCTTC.

The chain carries TRBV5-5 and TRBJ2-7; D is possibly TRBD1 (5 bases). Germline V gene sequence: CDR1 SGHKS, CDR2 YYEKEE (reference sequence). V lost 0 bases and J 2 bases, leaving 9 bases between the germline ends. This CDR3 region has 14 residues. The CDR3 coding sequence is TGTGCCAGCAGCTTGGTCGCAGGGACCTACGAGCAGTACTTC. This sequence encodes CASSLVAGTYEQYF.

This clone has just a few counts. This CDR3 reads CASSLSIQAEAFF. The CDR3 coding sequence is TGTGCCAGCAGCTTATCGATACAGGCTGAAGCTTTCTTT. V is TRBV7-3 and J is TRBJ1-1; TRBD1 might be the D (5 bases). CDR3 length: 13 amino acids. Trimming left V 2 bases short and J 6 bases short, with 10 bases between. The germline V gene encodes CDR1 SGHTA and CDR2 FQGTGA. Based on the CDR3 plus reference TRBV7-3 and TRBJ1-1, the full variable domain is GAGVSQTPSNKVTEKGKYVELRCDPISGHTALYWYRQSLGQGPEFLIYFQGTGAADDSGLPNDRFFAVRPEGSVSTLKIQRTERGDSAVYLCASSLSIQAEAFFGQGTRLTVV.

The V and J genes are TRBV19 and TRBJ2-7; weak D call: TRBD2 (6 bases). V gave up 5 bases and J gave up 4 bases, with 15 bases separating them. The CDR3 covers 14 residues. Germline V lookup: CDR1 LNHDA, CDR2 SQIVND (reference sequence). In DNA, the CDR3 is TGTGCCAGTAGTCCGGCCGGGACTTATTACGAGCAGTACTTC. This translates into CASSPAGTYYEQYF.

The CDR3 DNA sequence: TGTGCCAGCAGTGATTCGAGGAACGCCGAGCAGTACTTC. Its protein is CASSDSRNAEQYF. This chain joins TRBV2 and TRBJ2-7; no firm D call. This CDR3 spans 13 amino acids. Germline V CDR1 and CDR2: SNHLY, FYNNEI. V dropped 3 bases and J dropped 6 bases, with 12 bases sitting between them.

This clone was counted once. V gene TRBV2 combines with J gene TRBJ2-1; 14 bases are shared with TRBD2. J gave up 7 bases and V 5 bases, and 4 bases lay outside the gene matches. CDR1 is SNHLY and CDR2 is FYNNEI in the germline V gene. The CDR3 sequence is 15 residues long. In DNA form, the CDR3 reads TGTGCCAGCAGTTCCGGGACTAGCGGGAGAAATGAGCAGTTCTTC. Its translation: CASSSGTSGRNEQFF. Full variable domain (outside the CDR3, taken from reference TRBV2 and TRBJ2-1): EPEVTQTPSHQVTQMGQEVILRCVPISNHLYFYWYRQILGQKVEFLVSFYNNEISEKSEIFDDQFSVERPDGSNFTLKIRSTKLEDSAMYFCASSSGTSGRNEQFFGPGTRLTVL.

The chain combines TRBV5-1 with TRBJ2-1; TRBD2 matches at 10 bases. The CDR3 runs 16 residues. Trimming took 0 bases from V and 3 from J; bases not matched to a gene: 3. Germline V gives CDR1 SGHRS, CDR2 YFSETQ. For the CDR3, the DNA is TGCGCCAGCAGCTTGGGGGCTAGCGGGAGCTACAATGAGCAGTTCTTC. It yields the protein CASSLGASGSYNEQFF.

The J gene is TRBJ2-7, the V gene TRBV4-2; 11 nucleotides line up with TRBD2. V shed 3 bases, J shed 6 bases, and the junction held 7 bases outside the gene matches. The CDR3 runs to 15 residues. CDR1 and CDR2 (germline): LGHNA, YNFKEQ. CDR3 amino acids: CASSHSTSGTGEQYF. CDR3 nucleotide sequence: TGTGCCAGCAGCCATTCGACTAGCGGGACCGGCGAGCAGTACTTC.

This clone was detected only once. V and J are TRBV6-5 and TRBJ2-2; D gene uncertain. The germline gives CDR1 MNHEY, CDR2 SVGAGI. The CDR3 sequence is 14 residues long. Trimming stripped 7 bases from V and 7 bases from J, with 16 bases between. CDR3 in amino acids: CASIPPVFVGELFF. DNA for the CDR3: TGTGCCAGCATCCCCCCCGTGTTCGTCGGGGAGCTGTTTTTT.

The chain uses TRBV5-4 and TRBJ2-3, with 7 nucleotides matching TRBD2. The CDR3 length is 14 residues. V lost 2 bases and J lost 7; bases outside the gene matches: 7. Germline V lookup: CDR1 SGHNT, CDR2 YYREEE (reference sequence). As DNA, the CDR3 is TGTGCCAGCAGCTTTGGCGGGAGTTCGAATACGCAGTATTTT. It is translated as CASSFGGSSNTQYF.

The V and J genes are TRBV19 and TRBJ1-5; D not certain. The CDR3 loop spans 13 amino acids. Germline V gives CDR1 LNHDA, CDR2 SQIVND (reference sequence). Trimming left V 4 bases short and J 4 bases short, with 8 bases between. CDR3 residues: CASSKRQNQPQHF. CDR3 sequence (DNA): TGTGCCAGTAGTAAGCGGCAGAATCAGCCCCAGCATTTT.

This chain joins TRBV9 and TRBJ2-1; D is perhaps TRBD2 (5 bases). Germline V gives CDR1 SGDLS, CDR2 YYNGEE. The CDR3 contains 18 residues. V shed 4 bases and J shed 0 bases, with 20 bases lying between them. In DNA form, the CDR3 reads TGTGCCAGCAGCCCAATCCCAAGTAGCGTTAGCTCCTACAATGAGCAGTTCTTC. Its protein is CASSPIPSSVSSYNEQFF.

The gene calls are TRBV11-2 and TRBJ2-1, with no clear D. The CDR3 runs to 16 residues. V dropped 2 bases and J dropped 9 bases, with 20 bases sitting between them. Germline V gene sequence: CDR1 SGHAT, CDR2 FQNNGV. CDR3 sequence reads: CASSLPIRLGPGEQFF. The CDR3, as DNA: TGTGCCAGCAGCTTACCGATCCGGCTAGGGCCGGGTGAGCAGTTCTTC.

This sequence joins TRBV11-3 and TRBJ1-2; 7 nucleotides agree with TRBD1. J gave up 8 bases and V 5 bases, and 8 bases lay outside the gene matches. Germline CDR1 reads SGHNT; CDR2 reads YENEEA. The CDR3 has 13 amino acids. The CDR3 spells CASSIGTVRGYTF. The CDR3 DNA sequence: TGTGCCAGCAGCATAGGGACAGTAAGGGGCTACACCTTC.